The 8 T cell receptor beta chains listed next were all sequenced from one sample in a study of T-cell memory formation after mild COVID-19. TCRdb used MiXCR to reprocess the 5' RACE reads, holding one entry per CDR3 protein. The sample has 200,000 to 250,000 distinct CDR3 sequences, just over 15% seen once; the top ten hold 2.1%. Sequencing was done on a sample of PBMCs or a T cell subset sorted from them (not recorded which). The receptors here all came from an adult woman who had mild COVID-19 (a few samples of this study predate the infection). Cell type and time point are not known.

There are many counts of this clonotype. The chain couples TRBV7-8 to TRBJ1-6; D gene unclear. V gave up 2 bases and J gave up 9 bases, with 8 bases separating them. Germline V gene data show CDR1 as SGHVS and CDR2 as FQNEAQ. The length of the CDR3 is 13 residues. CDR3 sequence: CASSLSTSSPLHF. The CDR3 DNA reads as TGTGCCAGCAGCTTATCGACGAGTTCACCCCTCCACTTT.

This chain connects TRBV9 to TRBJ2-2; 10 bases are a match to TRBD2. With V trimmed by 3 bases and J by 5 bases, 4 bases remained unmatched. This CDR3 spans 15 amino acids. Germline loops: CDR1 SGDLS, CDR2 YYNGEE. CDR3 coding DNA: TGTGCCAGCAGCGACATAGCGGGAGGTACCGGGGAGCTGTTTTTT. It specifies CASSDIAGGTGELFF.

This clonotype has only a few counts. This chain uses TRBV18 with TRBJ1-6; D not certain. V dropped 9 bases and J dropped 8 bases, with 14 bases sitting between them. Germline V gives CDR1 KGHSH, CDR2 LQKENI. The CDR3 contains 13 residues. Here the CDR3 reads CASFRAKDSPLHF. The CDR3 nucleotides read TGTGCCAGTTTCCGGGCCAAGGATTCACCCCTCCACTTT.

V is TRBV24-1 and J is TRBJ1-2; weak D call: TRBD1 (5 bases). Germline V gene lookup returns CDR1 KGHDR and CDR2 SFDVKD. The CDR3 length is 14 residues. V was cut by 7 bases and J by 5 bases, with 16 bases left in between. CDR3 region: CATRLMGGKYGYTF. CDR3 in DNA: TGTGCCACCAGACTTATGGGGGGGAAATATGGCTACACCTTC.

The genes are TRBV29-1 and TRBJ1-5, with unresolved D. V lost 4 bases to trimming and J lost 2 bases, with 6 bases between them. Germline lookup yields CDR1 SQVTM and CDR2 ANQGSEA. The CDR3 spans 12 residues. The CDR3 sequence is CSVVWGNQPQHF. CDR3 coding DNA: TGCAGCGTTGTTTGGGGCAATCAGCCCCAGCATTTT. The full variable domain, rest sourced from reference TRBV29-1 and TRBJ1-5, is SAVISQKPSRDICQRGTSLTIQCQVDSQVTMMFWYRQQPGQSLTLIATANQGSEATYESGFVIDKFPISRPNLTFSTLTVSNMSPEDSSIYLCSVVWGNQPQHFGDGTRLSIL.

The table lists this clonotype with many counts. This chain joins TRBV7-3 and TRBJ2-3; no definite D call. V gave up 3 bases and J gave up 4 bases, with 11 bases separating them. The germline CDR1 and CDR2 sequences are SGHTA and FQGTGA. CDR3 length: 14 residues. For the CDR3, the DNA is TGTGCCAGCAGCTTTCGTAATCTGGCAGATACGCAGTATTTT. Translating gives CASSFRNLADTQYF.

This clonotype came up a few times. Here the CDR3 DNA reads TGTGCCAGTAGTAAGACAGGGGGCGGAAACACTGAAGCTTTCTTT. Amino acid sequence: CASSKTGGGNTEAFF. V usage is TRBV19 and J usage is TRBJ1-1, with 10 bases fitting TRBD1. The CDR3 consists of 15 residues. Looked up from germline, CDR1 is LNHDA and CDR2 is SQIVND (reference sequence). With V trimmed by 4 bases and J by 2 bases, 4 bases remained unmatched. Supplemented by reference TRBV19 and TRBJ1-1, the full variable domain reads DGGITQSPKYLFRKEGQNVTLSCEQNLNHDAMYWYRQDPGQGLRLIYYSQIVNDFQKGDIAEGYSVSREKKESFPLTVTSAQKNPTAFYLCASSKTGGGNTEAFFGQGTRLTVV.

The rearrangement uses TRBV2 and TRBJ1-5, with D possibly TRBD1 on 5 matching bases. Germline CDR1 is SNHLY and CDR2 is FYNNEI. Trimming left V 6 bases short and J 6 bases short, with 18 bases between. CDR3 size: 15 residues. For the CDR3, the DNA is TGTGCCAGCAGCGAAAGAGGGGTTGGGGGTCAGCCCCAGCATTTT. Encoded protein: CASSERGVGGQPQHF.